Listed here are 2 T cell receptor beta chains from one sample, sequenced in a study of human CD8 memory T cell subsets. UMI-labeled 5' RACE generated the TCR beta libraries. TCRdb reworked the 5' RACE reads into one entry per CDR3 protein, no DNA. Its listing shows about 9,300 distinct CDR3 sequences. Sequencing was performed on CD8+ T cells from PBMCs. Receptor source: a human donor in good health.

The rearrangement links TRBV7-2 to TRBJ2-7; the TCRdb D gene call, TRBD1, has no DNA to confirm it. From germline, CDR1 is SGHTA and CDR2 FQGNSA. The CDR3 length is 18 residues. The CDR3 spells CASSSPPGQGMRIYEQYF. Combining the CDR3 with reference TRBV7-2 and TRBJ2-7 gives the whole variable domain GAGVSQSPSNKVTEKGKDVELRCDPISGHTALYWYRQSLGQGLEFLIYFQGNSAPDKSGLPSDRFSAERTGGSVSTLTIQRTQQEDSAVYLCASSSPPGQGMRIYEQYFGPGTRLTVT.

The rearrangement uses TRBV7-3 and TRBJ2-3; the TCRdb call, TRBD2, lacks DNA for checking. The CDR3 extends over 14 amino acids. CDR1 is SGHTA, CDR2 FQGTGA, per germline. CDR3 loop: CASSTSGGLDTQYF.